Listed here are 3 T cell receptor beta chains from one sample, sequenced in a study of beta chain features in type 1 diabetes. Study-level points and caveats: People with Type 1 diabetes carried modestly yet significantly shorter TCRB CDR3s in all four CD4+ subsets.

As every portion of the isolated RNA was reverse transcribed, the sequencing read expressed TCRB transcripts. TCRdb keeps only in-frame clones here, not all; method: immunoSEQ multiplex PCR. This sample has around 240,000 clones; 16% occur once, and the top ten carry about 0.085%. No antigen has been identified for these receptors. The sample comprised naive CD4+ T cells from blood. These receptors came from a man aged 25 to 40 with type 1 diabetes.

This clone was detected only a few times. The chain uses TRBV11-2 and TRBJ2-3, with D uncertain. Germline-derived CDR1 and CDR2 are SGHAT and FQNNGV. V was shortened by 0 bases and J by 4 bases, with 8 bases between the two germline ends. CDR3 size: 14 residues. Here the CDR3 DNA reads TGTGCCAGCAGCTTAGACCAACCCTCAGATACGCAGTATTTT. Translating it yields CASSLDQPSDTQYF.

This clone was seen only a few times. The chain uses TRBV6-6 and TRBJ1-2; no reliable D call. The V gene lost 5 bases and the J gene lost 4 bases, with 17 bases spanning the gap. The length of the CDR3 is 15 residues. Germline CDR1 is MNHNY and CDR2 is SVGAGI (reference sequence). CDR3: CASSLGQGSSYGYTF. The CDR3, as DNA: TGTGCCAGCAGTCTCGGCCAAGGGTCTTCCTATGGCTACACCTTC.

This clone showed up just a few times. The chain joins TRBV27 to TRBJ2-1; D call uncertain. Deletions cut 3 bases from V and 8 bases from J, with 11 bases between. From germline, CDR1 is MNHEY and CDR2 SMNVEV (reference sequence). This CDR3 spans 13 amino acids. The CDR3: CASSFRLVDEQFF. CDR3 in DNA: TGTGCCAGCAGTTTCCGACTGGTAGATGAGCAGTTCTTC.